The rows below give T cell receptor beta chains drawn from one sample of a study of cytomegalovirus exposure and HLA in healthy donors. Measured with immunoSEQ multiplex PCR; TCRdb has only the in-frame clones, and not every one. The sample has 300,000 to 400,000 clones, roughly 88% seen once; the top ten hold around 0.96%. Sample: PBMCs. All receptors come from a man aged 25-40 years in good health and CMV-seronegative. The CDR3 runs from the conserved cysteine through the conserved F or W. D genes are given only for firm matches. Clone size is not always given. Where it is, it says once, few, many or a class for expanded clones.

len	v_gene	j_gene	d_gene	abundance	CDR3aa	CDR3nt
18	TRBV6-4	TRBJ1-1	TRBD1	NA	CASSDPGQGARMNTEAFF	TGTGCCAGCAGTGACCCAGGACAGGGGGCGCGGATGAACACTGAAGCTTTCTTT
11	TRBV7-6	TRBJ1-5	NA	few	CASSARQPQHF	TGTGCCAGCAGCGCCAGGCAGCCCCAGCATTTT
16	TRBV6-6	TRBJ2-7	NA	NA	CASSFYLTGRFDEQYF	TGTGCCAGCAGTTTCTACTTGACAGGGAGGTTCGACGAGCAGTACTTC
16	TRBV6-1	TRBJ2-7	NA	NA	CASSVTRGLLLYEQYF	TGTGCCAGCAGTGTCACCCGAGGACTACTCCTCTACGAGCAGTACTTC
12	TRBV5-4	TRBJ2-7	NA	NA	CASSYNRVEQYF	TGTGCCAGCAGTTACAACAGGGTCGAGCAGTACTTC
17	TRBV27	TRBJ1-4	NA	NA	CASTSRTDGGDNEKLFF	TGTGCCAGCACCTCCCGAACGGACGGAGGAGATAATGAAAAACTGTTTTTT
16	TRBV5-6	TRBJ2-2	NA	NA	CASPWGGLLRNRELFF	TGTGCCAGCCCCTGGGGGGGGCTACTGAGGAACCGGGAGCTGTTTTTT
14	TRBV2	TRBJ2-1	NA	NA	CASKYVQGRYEQFF	TGTGCCAGCAAGTACGTTCAAGGGAGGTATGAGCAGTTCTTC
14	TRBV7-8	TRBJ2-5	NA	NA	CASSLARFGETQYF	TGTGCCAGCAGCTTAGCACGGTTCGGGGAGACCCAGTACTTC
15	TRBV4-3	TRBJ1-6	TRBD1	NA	CASSLGQARNSPLHF	TGCGCCAGCAGCCTGGGACAGGCTCGGAATTCACCCCTCCACTTT
11	TRBV2	TRBJ2-3	NA	NA	CASIRDNTQYF	TGTGCCAGCATTCGAGACAATACGCAGTATTTT
18	TRBV5-6	TRBJ1-2	NA	NA	CASSLPFRQGGRNYGYTF	TGTGCCAGCAGCCTGCCATTCCGCCAGGGTGGCAGAAACTATGGCTACACCTTC
14	TRBV7-2	TRBJ1-4	TRBD1	NA	CASSRDRVNEKLFF	TGTGCCAGCAGCCGGGACAGGGTTAATGAAAAACTGTTTTTT
17	TRBV4-3	TRBJ2-1	TRBD2	NA	CASSQGPSGVTYNEQFF	TGCGCCAGCAGCCAAGGTCCTAGCGGGGTCACCTACAATGAGCAGTTCTTC
13	TRBV5-6	TRBJ1-4	NA	once	CASSLARPGKLFF	TGTGCCAGCAGCTTGGCGCGTCCCGGAAAACTGTTTTTT
16	TRBV6-6	TRBJ1-4	TRBD1	NA	CASSRIGQGVNEKLFF	TGTGCCAGCAGTCGAATAGGACAGGGCGTAAATGAAAAACTGTTTTTT
15	TRBV11-2	TRBJ1-1	NA	NA	CASSLDPSYRAEAFF	TGTGCCAGCAGCTTAGACCCGTCTTACCGCGCTGAAGCTTTCTTT
19	TRBV5-3	TRBJ1-6	NA	NA	CARSFVSRAREGINSPLHF	TGTGCCAGAAGCTTCGTTTCTCGGGCGAGGGAAGGGATTAATTCACCCCTCCACTTT
13	TRBV27	TRBJ2-7	NA	NA	CASSSRTTYEQYF	TGTGCCAGCAGTTCAAGGACTACCTACGAGCAGTACTTC
15	TRBV5-1	TRBJ2-5	TRBD2	NA	CASSLDIWGTGGVYF	TGCGCCAGCAGCTTGGATATATGGGGCACGGGGGGAGTTTACTTC
11	TRBV6-5	TRBJ1-3	NA	NA	CASRDGSTIYF	TGTGCCAGCCGGGACGGGAGTACCATATATTTT
15	TRBV6-1	TRBJ2-3	NA	NA	CASSEPGLAGWAQYF	TGTGCCAGCAGTGAGCCAGGCCTGGCTGGATGGGCGCAGTATTTT
13	TRBV14	TRBJ1-2	NA	few	CASSPEDRYGYTF	TGTGCCAGCAGCCCGGAGGACAGATATGGCTACACCTTC
18	TRBV7-9	TRBJ2-5	TRBD2	NA	CASSSRRAGGHGQETQYF	TGTGCCAGCAGCTCCCGCCGGGCGGGGGGGCATGGGCAAGAGACCCAGTACTTC
14	TRBV6-1	TRBJ2-7	NA	NA	CASSGFVSSYEQYF	TGTGCCAGCAGTGGGTTCGTCAGCTCCTACGAGCAGTACTTC
14	TRBV19	TRBJ1-5	NA	NA	CAVEGRVSNQPQHF	TGTGCCGTAGAGGGGAGGGTTAGCAATCAGCCCCAGCATTTT
15	TRBV27	TRBJ2-7	TRBD1	NA	CASSLGTGSPYEQYF	TGTGCCAGCAGTTTAGGGACAGGGTCCCCCTACGAGCAGTACTTC
14	TRBV5-1	TRBJ2-7	NA	NA	CASSSQQGTEEQYF	TGCGCCAGCAGCTCCCAACAGGGAACGGAGGAGCAGTACTTC
13	TRBV30	TRBJ1-3	NA	NA	CAWSRQTGNTIYF	TGTGCCTGGAGTAGACAAACTGGAAACACCATATATTTT
15	TRBV5-1	TRBJ1-1	NA	NA	CASSLFRTENTEAFF	TGCGCCAGCAGCTTGTTTAGGACAGAGAACACTGAAGCTTTCTTT
14	TRBV5-1	TRBJ1-6	TRBD1	NA	CASSLDRGNSPLHF	TGCGCCAGCAGCTTGGACAGGGGCAATTCACCCCTCCACTTT
14	TRBV27	TRBJ1-2	TRBD1	NA	CASSEGTGWNGYTF	TGTGCCAGCAGTGAAGGGACAGGGTGGAATGGCTACACCTTC
20	TRBV6-1	TRBJ1-5	TRBD1	NA	CASSERTRGTGRGGNQPQHF	TGTGCCAGCAGTGAGAGAACTAGAGGGACAGGGCGGGGAGGGAATCAGCCCCAGCATTTT
14	TRBV5-1	TRBJ1-1	TRBD1	NA	CASSLEDRGRGAFF	TGCGCCAGCAGCCTAGAAGACAGGGGGCGCGGAGCTTTCTTT
15	TRBV4-1	TRBJ2-3	NA	NA	CASSQDWGYTDTQYF	TGCGCCAGCAGCCAAGATTGGGGCTACACAGATACGCAGTATTTT
14	TRBV30	TRBJ2-7	TRBD1	NA	CAWRTTGYSYEQYF	TGTGCCTGGAGGACGACAGGGTATTCCTACGAGCAGTACTTC
17	TRBV4-2	TRBJ2-7	TRBD1	once	CASSPTRTGESSYEQYF	TGTGCCAGCAGCCCCACCCGGACAGGGGAGAGCTCCTACGAGCAGTACTTC
15	TRBV10-3	TRBJ2-5	TRBD1	NA	CAISEGTGGLETQYF	TGTGCCATCAGTGAGGGGACAGGGGGCCTAGAGACCCAGTACTTC
15	TRBV27	TRBJ1-4	NA	NA	CASSPLTGYNEKLFF	TGTGCCAGCAGTCCCTTGACAGGCTATAATGAAAAACTGTTTTTT
15	TRBV2	TRBJ1-2	TRBD1	NA	CASSASGQGQYGYTF	TGTGCCAGCAGTGCTTCCGGACAGGGACAATATGGCTACACCTTC
16	TRBV2	TRBJ1-2	NA	NA	CASSEDPGRAGYGYTF	TGTGCCAGCAGTGAAGATCCGGGCAGGGCAGGCTATGGCTACACCTTC
14	TRBV6-5	TRBJ2-1	NA	NA	CASSFGRDYNEQFF	TGTGCCAGCAGTTTTGGCAGGGACTACAATGAGCAGTTCTTC
17	TRBV7-6	TRBJ2-2	TRBD2	NA	CASSRGGAEANTGELFF	TGTGCCAGCAGCCGGGGGGGGGCTGAAGCGAACACCGGGGAGCTGTTTTTT
14	TRBV30	TRBJ2-7	TRBD1	NA	CAWSAGTGGYEQYF	TGTGCCTGGAGCGCCGGGACAGGGGGGTACGAGCAGTACTTC
14	TRBV19	TRBJ1-2	TRBD1	NA	CASSILLQGAGYTF	TGTGCCAGTAGTATTCTTCTACAGGGGGCTGGCTACACCTTC
13	TRBV10-3	TRBJ2-7	NA	NA	CAIKGGGRREQYF	TGTGCCATCAAGGGCGGGGGCAGGAGGGAGCAGTACTTC
15	TRBV6-5	TRBJ2-5	NA	NA	CASSYSQGFGETQYF	TGTGCCAGCAGTTACTCGCAGGGGTTTGGGGAGACCCAGTACTTC
13	TRBV2	TRBJ1-1	TRBD1	NA	CASGAGTGVRAFF	TGTGCCAGCGGCGCCGGGACAGGGGTACGGGCTTTCTTT
17	TRBV2	TRBJ1-2	TRBD1	NA	CASSERSGGGYGYGYTF	TGTGCCAGCAGTGAAAGGTCAGGGGGCGGTTATGGCTATGGCTACACCTTC
15	TRBV6-5	TRBJ2-7	TRBD1	NA	CASRDPGQGSSEQYF	TGTGCCAGCAGAGACCCGGGACAGGGTTCATCCGAGCAGTACTTC
15	TRBV19	TRBJ1-4	TRBD1	NA	CASSSRDRVNEKLFF	TGTGCCAGTAGTTCCCGGGACAGGGTGAACGAAAAACTGTTTTTT
16	TRBV2	TRBJ2-3	NA	NA	CASSGVGAQPTDTQYF	TGTGCCAGCAGTGGTGTGGGGGCTCAGCCTACAGATACGCAGTATTTT
14	TRBV4-2	TRBJ1-2	NA	NA	CASSQDGAGDGYTF	TGTGCCAGCAGCCAAGATGGGGCAGGGGATGGCTACACCTTC
14	TRBV7-2	TRBJ1-1	NA	NA	CASSLAALNTEAFF	TGTGCCAGCAGCTTAGCGGCCCTGAACACTGAAGCTTTCTTT